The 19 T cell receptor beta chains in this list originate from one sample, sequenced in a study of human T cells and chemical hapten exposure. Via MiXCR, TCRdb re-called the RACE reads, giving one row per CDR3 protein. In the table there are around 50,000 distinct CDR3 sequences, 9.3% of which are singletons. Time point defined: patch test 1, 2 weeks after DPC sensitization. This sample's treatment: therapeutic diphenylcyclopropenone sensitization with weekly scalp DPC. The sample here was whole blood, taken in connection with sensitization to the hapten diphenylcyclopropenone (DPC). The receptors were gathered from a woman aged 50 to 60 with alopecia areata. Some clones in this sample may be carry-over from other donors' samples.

The CDR3 nucleotides are TGTGCCAGCAGTTACTCGAGAGGGTATGAGCAGTTCTTC. Its translation is CASSYSRGYEQFF. This rearrangement joins TRBV6-2 or TRBV6-3 to TRBJ2-1; D perhaps matches TRBD2 (5 bases). The CDR3 consists of 13 residues. V was pared by 0 bases and J by 8 bases, with 8 bases between. Germline V gene sequence: CDR1 MNHEY, CDR2 SVGEGT.

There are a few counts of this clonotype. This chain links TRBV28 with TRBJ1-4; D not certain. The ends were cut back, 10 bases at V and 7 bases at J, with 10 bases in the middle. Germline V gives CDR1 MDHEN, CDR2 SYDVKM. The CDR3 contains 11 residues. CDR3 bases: TGTGCCACCCATCGGGGTGAAAAACTGTTTTTT. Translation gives CATHRGEKLFF.

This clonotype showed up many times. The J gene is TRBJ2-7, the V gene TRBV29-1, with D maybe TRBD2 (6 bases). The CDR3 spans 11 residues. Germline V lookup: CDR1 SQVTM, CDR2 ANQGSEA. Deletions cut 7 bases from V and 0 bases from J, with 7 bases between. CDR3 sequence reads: CSAGVSYEQYF. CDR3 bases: TGCAGCGCGGGGGTCTCCTACGAGCAGTACTTC.

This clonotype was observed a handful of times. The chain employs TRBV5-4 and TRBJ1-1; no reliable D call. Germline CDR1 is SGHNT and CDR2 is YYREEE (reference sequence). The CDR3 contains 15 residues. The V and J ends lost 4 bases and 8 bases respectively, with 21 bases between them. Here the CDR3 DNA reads TGTGCCAGCAGCCCCCCTGGGTCCACTATGGTGGAAGCTTTCTTT. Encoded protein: CASSPPGSTMVEAFF.

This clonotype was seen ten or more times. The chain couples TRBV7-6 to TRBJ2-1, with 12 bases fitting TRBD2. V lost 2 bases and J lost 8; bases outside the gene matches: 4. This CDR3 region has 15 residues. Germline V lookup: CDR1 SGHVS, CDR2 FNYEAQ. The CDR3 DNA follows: TGTGCCAGCAGCTTACTAGCGGGAGGGGACGATGAGCAGTTCTTC. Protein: CASSLLAGGDDEQFF.

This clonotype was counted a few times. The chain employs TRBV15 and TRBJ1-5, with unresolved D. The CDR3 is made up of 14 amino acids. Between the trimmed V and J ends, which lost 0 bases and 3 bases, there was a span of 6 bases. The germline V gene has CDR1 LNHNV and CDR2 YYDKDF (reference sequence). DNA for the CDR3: TGTGCCACCAGCAGAGACAATTCCAATCAGCCCCAGCATTTT. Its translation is CATSRDNSNQPQHF.

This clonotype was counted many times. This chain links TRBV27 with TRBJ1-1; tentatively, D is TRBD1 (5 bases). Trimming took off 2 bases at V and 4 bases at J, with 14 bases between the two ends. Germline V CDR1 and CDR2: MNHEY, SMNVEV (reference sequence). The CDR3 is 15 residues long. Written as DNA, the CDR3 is TGTGCCAGCAGTTTAGGGGCGGGCTTGAGCACTGAAGCTTTCTTT. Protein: CASSLGAGLSTEAFF.

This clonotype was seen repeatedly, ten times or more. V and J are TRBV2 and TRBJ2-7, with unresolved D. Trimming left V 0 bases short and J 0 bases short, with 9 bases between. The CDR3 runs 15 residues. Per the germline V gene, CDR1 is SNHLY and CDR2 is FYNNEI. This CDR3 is CASSEARSDSYEQYF. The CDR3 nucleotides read TGTGCCAGCAGTGAAGCTCGGTCGGACTCCTACGAGCAGTACTTC.

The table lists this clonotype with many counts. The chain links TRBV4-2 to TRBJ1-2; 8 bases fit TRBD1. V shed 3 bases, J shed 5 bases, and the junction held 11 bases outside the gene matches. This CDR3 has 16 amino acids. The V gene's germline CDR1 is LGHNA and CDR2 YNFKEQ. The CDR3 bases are TGTGCCAGCAGCCAGGACAGGGAGGTTGGGCTTTATGGCTACACCTTC. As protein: CASSQDREVGLYGYTF.

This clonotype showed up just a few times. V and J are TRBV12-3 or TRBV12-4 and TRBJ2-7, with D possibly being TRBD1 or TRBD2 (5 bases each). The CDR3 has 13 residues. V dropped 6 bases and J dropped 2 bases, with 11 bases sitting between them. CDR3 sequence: CASRRDGPYEQYF. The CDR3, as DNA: TGTGCCAGCAGGAGGGACGGACCCTACGAGCAGTACTTC.

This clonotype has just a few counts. CDR3 DNA sequence: TGCGCCAGCAGCTTGGCCCCGGGTAGAAGCGGGAGCCTTAGGAGCACAGATACGCAGTATTTT. Its translation is CASSLAPGRSGSLRSTDTQYF. V gene TRBV5-1 combines with J gene TRBJ2-3, with 8 bases identical to TRBD2. Germline V lookup: CDR1 SGHRS, CDR2 YFSETQ. Trimming at V came to 0 bases and at J to 0 bases, leaving 18 bases not matched to a gene. The CDR3 spans 21 residues.

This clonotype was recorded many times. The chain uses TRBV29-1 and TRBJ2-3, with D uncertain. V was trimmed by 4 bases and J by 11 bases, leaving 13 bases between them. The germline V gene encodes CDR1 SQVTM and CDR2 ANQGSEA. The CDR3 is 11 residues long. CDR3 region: CSVVSSFVQYF. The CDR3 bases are TGCAGCGTTGTTTCGAGCTTTGTGCAGTATTTT.

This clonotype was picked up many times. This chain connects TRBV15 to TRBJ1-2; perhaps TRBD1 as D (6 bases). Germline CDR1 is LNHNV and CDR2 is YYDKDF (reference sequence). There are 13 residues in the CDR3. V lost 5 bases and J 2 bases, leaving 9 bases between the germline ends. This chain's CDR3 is CATSGGHNYGYTF. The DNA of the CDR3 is TGTGCCACCAGCGGGGGACACAACTATGGCTACACCTTC.

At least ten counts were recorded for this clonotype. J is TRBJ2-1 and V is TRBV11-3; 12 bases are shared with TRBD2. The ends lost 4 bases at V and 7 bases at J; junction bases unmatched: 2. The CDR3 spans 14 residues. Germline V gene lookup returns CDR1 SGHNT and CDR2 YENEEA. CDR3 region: CASSSSGRGNEQFF. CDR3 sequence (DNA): TGTGCCAGCAGCTCTAGCGGGAGGGGAAATGAGCAGTTCTTC.

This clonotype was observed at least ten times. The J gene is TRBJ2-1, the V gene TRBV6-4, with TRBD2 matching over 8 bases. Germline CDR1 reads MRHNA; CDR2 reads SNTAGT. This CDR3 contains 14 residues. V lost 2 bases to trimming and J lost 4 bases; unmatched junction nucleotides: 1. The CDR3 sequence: CASSDIAGYNEQFF. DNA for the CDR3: TGTGCCAGCAGTGACATAGCGGGGTACAATGAGCAGTTCTTC.

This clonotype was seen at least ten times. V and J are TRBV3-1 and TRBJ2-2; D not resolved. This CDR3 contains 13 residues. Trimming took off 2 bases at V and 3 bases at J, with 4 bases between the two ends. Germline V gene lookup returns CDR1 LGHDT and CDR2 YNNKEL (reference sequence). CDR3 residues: CASSQRDTGELFF. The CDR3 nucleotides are TGTGCCAGCAGCCAACGGGACACCGGGGAGCTGTTTTTT.

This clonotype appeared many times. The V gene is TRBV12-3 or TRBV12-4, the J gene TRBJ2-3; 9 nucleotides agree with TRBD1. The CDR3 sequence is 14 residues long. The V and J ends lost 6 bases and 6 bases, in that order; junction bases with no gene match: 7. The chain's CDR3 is CASRTGQGLDTQYF. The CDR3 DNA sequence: TGTGCCAGCAGGACGGGACAGGGTTTGGATACGCAGTATTTT.

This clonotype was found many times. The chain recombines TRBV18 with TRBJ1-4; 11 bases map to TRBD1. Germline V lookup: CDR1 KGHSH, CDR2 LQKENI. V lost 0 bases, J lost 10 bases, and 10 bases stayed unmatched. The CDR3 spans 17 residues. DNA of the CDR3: TGTGCCAGCTCACCACCGATCCTTTCGGGACAGGGGGTAAAACTGTTTTTT. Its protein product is CASSPPILSGQGVKLFF.

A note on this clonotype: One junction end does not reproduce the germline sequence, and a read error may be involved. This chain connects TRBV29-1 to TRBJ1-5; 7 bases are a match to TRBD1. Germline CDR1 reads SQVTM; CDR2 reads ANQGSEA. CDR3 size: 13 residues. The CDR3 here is CSVTGTANQPHHF. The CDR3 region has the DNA TGCAGCGTAACCGGGACAGCAAATCAGCCCCACCATTTT.